Listed here is a single T cell receptor beta chain. The antigen remains undetermined. Germline values: CDR1 MNHEY, CDR2 SVGAGI. Deletions cut 0 bases from V and 5 bases from J, with 14 bases between. This CDR3 has 16 amino acids. It was CD45RO-negative cells, positively selected for CCR7, that made up naive CD8 cells, with terminally differentiated effector memory CD45RA+ cells excluded. Here immunoSEQ multiplex PCR was the method, and the copy in TCRdb shows in-frame clones only, minus some. This sample has some 580,000 clones, with roughly 98% found just once. This specimen comes from a study of shared clonotypes between healthy human individuals. Study-wide results and limits: Shared clonotypes: approximately 5.3% naive CD4, roughly 3.5% naive CD8, about 2.5% memory CD4, 0.35% to 0.5% memory CD8. Tissue TCR repertoires likely differ from these blood-only repertoires. Relative to memory subsets, naive subsets generally showed larger estimated richness.

Sequenced input: naive CD8+ T cells sorted from blood. The clonotype originates from a man aged 25-40 years in good health. The V gene is TRBV6-5, the J gene TRBJ2-1; D possibly corresponds to TRBD1 (6 bases). DNA of the CDR3: TGTGCCAGCAGTTACTCGATGGACAGACCAAACAATGAGCAGTTCTTC. It yields the protein CASSYSMDRPNNEQFF.